This is a list of T cell receptor beta chains from one sample in a study of T cells in Graves' hyperthyroidism and ophthalmopathy. Via MiXCR, TCRdb re-called the multiplex PCR reads, giving one row per CDR3 protein. The sample lists approximately 350,000 distinct CDR3 sequences, about 16% occurring once. Sequences were obtained from blood. Source of these receptors: a woman aged 60-70 years with Graves' ophthalmopathy. Both conserved end residues are part of each CDR3. Each record gives: J gene, V gene, D gene, clone size, CDR3 protein, CDR3 DNA. A D gene is named only where the DNA matches it firmly. Not all rows give a size; the values are once, few, many and, for expanded clones, a class.

TRBJ2-7,TRBV3-1,NA,many,CASSQDSVEQYF,TGTGCCAGCAGCCAAGATAGCGTCGAGCAGTACTTC
TRBJ2-7,TRBV28,NA,few,CASSFQLSRQSEQYF,TGTGCCAGCAGTTTCCAATTAAGCAGACAGTCCGAGCAGTACTTC
TRBJ1-5,TRBV19,NA,few,CASSMGSQPQHF,TGTGCCAGTAGTATGGGGAGTCAGCCCCAGCATTTT
TRBJ2-5,TRBV7-9,NA,many,CATLGGQETQYF,TGTGCCACACTGGGCGGCCAAGAGACCCAGTACTTC
TRBJ2-3,TRBV4-2,TRBD2,few,CASSQVRGPRESTDTQYF,TGTGCCAGCAGCCAAGTGAGAGGCCCGCGGGAGAGCACAGATACGCAGTATTTT
TRBJ2-5,TRBV28,NA,many,CASSSLRGVGETQYF,TGTGCCAGCAGTTCTCTTCGGGGAGTGGGTGAGACCCAGTACTTC
TRBJ1-5,TRBV28,NA,many,CASSISDGYNQPQHF,TGTGCCAGCAGTATCTCCGACGGTTACAATCAGCCCCAGCATTTT
TRBJ2-7,TRBV5-8,TRBD2,many,CASSLSSGRSYEQYF,TGTGCCAGCAGCTTGTCTAGCGGGAGGTCTTACGAGCAGTACTTC
TRBJ1-3,TRBV12-3/TRBV12-4,NA,few,CASSPPDRDSGNTIYF,TGTGCCAGCAGCCCCCCGGACAGAGACTCTGGAAACACCATATATTTT
TRBJ2-2,TRBV5-1,NA,many,CASSLARSGTGELFF,TGCGCCAGCAGCTTGGCCCGGTCCGGCACCGGGGAGCTGTTTTTT
TRBJ2-4,TRBV28,NA,NA,CASSKQNIQYF,TGTGCCAGCAGCAAACAAAACATTCAGTACTTC
TRBJ2-2,TRBV7-3,NA,few,CASSALEARGSGELFF,TGTGCCAGCAGCGCGCTGGAAGCCCGAGGGTCCGGGGAGCTGTTTTTT
TRBJ2-5,TRBV20-1,NA,many,CSARIQGSETQYF,TGCAGTGCTAGAATACAGGGATCGGAGACCCAGTACTTC
TRBJ2-5,TRBV7-9,NA,NA,CASSLAGPRTQYF,TGTGCCAGCAGCTTAGCGGGACCAAGGACCCAGTACTTC
TRBJ2-7,TRBV2,NA,few,CASRSSAGSSYEQYF,TGTGCCAGCAGGTCCTCGGCGGGTAGCTCCTACGAGCAGTACTTC
TRBJ2-1,TRBV7-9,NA,once,CASSGDREQFF,TGTGCCAGCAGCGGTGACCGTGAGCAGTTCTTC
TRBJ1-5,TRBV28,NA,many,CASRARRSNQPQHF,TGTGCCAGCAGGGCCCGACGAAGCAATCAGCCCCAGCATTTT
TRBJ1-1,TRBV19,NA,few,CASIMTPGRMNTEAFF,TGTGCCAGTATCATGACACCGGGACGGATGAACACTGAAGCTTTCTTT
TRBJ2-2,TRBV28,TRBD2,NA,CASSLPRGLAGGHRGELFF,TGTGCCAGCAGTTTACCCCGCGGACTAGCGGGGGGGCACCGCGGGGAGCTGTTTTTT
TRBJ1-1,TRBV14,TRBD1,NA,CASSQVRTGGLDTEAFF,TGTGCCAGCAGCCAAGTAAGGACAGGTGGATTGGACACTGAAGCTTTCTTT
TRBJ1-5,TRBV19,NA,NA,CASSNYDSNQPQHF,TGTGCCAGTAGCAACTACGATAGCAATCAGCCCCAGCATTTT
TRBJ2-1,TRBV7-9,TRBD2,few,CASSSTPGLAGWNEQFF,TGTGCCAGCAGTTCTACTCCGGGACTAGCGGGATGGAATGAGCAGTTCTTC
TRBJ2-7,TRBV28,NA,many,CASSPGGAGGYEQYF,TGTGCCAGCAGTCCAGGGGGCGCGGGGGGATACGAGCAGTACTTC
TRBJ2-1,TRBV5-4,NA,NA,CASSYRGGNEQFF,TGTGCCAGCAGCTACCGGGGTGGGAATGAGCAGTTCTTC
TRBJ2-7,TRBV27,TRBD2,many,CASSLAGGTYEQYF,TGTGCCAGCAGCTTAGCGGGAGGGACCTACGAGCAGTACTTC
TRBJ1-5,TRBV2,NA,many,CASAHGHNQPQHF,TGTGCCAGTGCACACGGGCACAATCAGCCCCAGCATTTT
TRBJ2-7,TRBV11-2,NA,many,CASSLITGVVSYEQYF,TGTGCCAGCAGCTTGATAACGGGGGTGGTCTCCTACGAGCAGTACTTC
TRBJ1-2,TRBV3-1,NA,many,CASSQYNSANYGYTF,TGTGCCAGCAGCCAATATAACAGTGCTAACTATGGCTACACCTTC
TRBJ2-6,TRBV5-1,NA,few,CASSLLGGGSGANVLTF,TGCGCCAGCAGCTTGTTAGGGGGGGGCTCTGGGGCCAACGTCCTGACTTTC
TRBJ2-2,TRBV4-1,NA,NA,CASSSGLYTGELFF,TGCGCCAGCAGCTCCGGACTGTACACCGGGGAGCTGTTTTTT
TRBJ2-7,TRBV12-3/TRBV12-4,TRBD1,NA,CASRRQGVGLYEQYF,TGTGCCAGCAGAAGACAGGGGGTCGGCCTCTACGAGCAGTACTTC
TRBJ2-1,TRBV6-1,TRBD2,few,CASTLLADLYNEQFF,TGTGCCAGCACTTTACTAGCGGACCTCTACAATGAGCAGTTCTTC
TRBJ1-1,TRBV2,NA,many,CASKVWQARNTEAFF,TGTGCCAGCAAGGTTTGGCAGGCGAGGAACACTGAAGCTTTCTTT
TRBJ2-7,TRBV28,TRBD2,many,CATQRLNGLGHYEQYF,TGTGCCACCCAACGTCTCAACGGACTAGGACACTACGAGCAGTACTTC
TRBJ2-3,TRBV7-2,TRBD2,NA,CASSFKRLAGSYVDTQYF,TGTGCCAGCAGCTTCAAAAGACTAGCGGGATCGTATGTGGATACGCAGTATTTT
TRBJ1-5,TRBV24-1,NA,once,CATTDSIGSAQHF,TGTGCCACCACGGACAGTATAGGATCGGCCCAGCATTTT
TRBJ2-4,TRBV20-1,NA,many,CSARGGRGFENIQYF,TGCAGTGCTAGAGGGGGCAGGGGATTCGAAAACATTCAGTACTTC
TRBJ2-7,TRBV5-1,TRBD1,many,CASSWGGTGPYEQYF,TGCGCCAGCAGCTGGGGGGGGACAGGGCCTTACGAGCAGTACTTC
TRBJ1-4,TRBV12-3/TRBV12-4,NA,NA,CASSFSSTGLDEKLLF,TGTGCCAGCAGTTTTTCCTCTACAGGCTTAGATGAAAAACTGCTTTTT
TRBJ1-6,TRBV6-5,NA,many,CASSYSGLPNSPLHF,TGTGCCAGCAGTTACTCCGGACTTCCTAATTCACCCCTCCACTTT
TRBJ1-1,TRBV28,NA,many,CASLQKGTEAFF,TGTGCCAGCCTTCAGAAGGGCACTGAAGCTTTCTTT
TRBJ2-4,TRBV7-8,NA,many,CASSLHEGIQYF,TGTGCCAGCAGCTTACATGAGGGCATTCAGTACTTC